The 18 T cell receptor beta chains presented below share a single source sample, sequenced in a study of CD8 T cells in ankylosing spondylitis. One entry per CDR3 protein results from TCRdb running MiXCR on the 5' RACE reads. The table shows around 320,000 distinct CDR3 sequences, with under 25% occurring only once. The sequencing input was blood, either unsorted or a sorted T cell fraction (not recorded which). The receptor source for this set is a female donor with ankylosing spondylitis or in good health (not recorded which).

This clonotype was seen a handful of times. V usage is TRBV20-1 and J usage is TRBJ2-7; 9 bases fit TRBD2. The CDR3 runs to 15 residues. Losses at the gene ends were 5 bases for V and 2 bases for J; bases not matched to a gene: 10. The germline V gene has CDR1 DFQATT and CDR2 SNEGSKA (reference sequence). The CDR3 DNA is TGCAGTGCTCCTAAAGGGACTAGCAACCCCTACGAGCAGTACTTC. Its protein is CSAPKGTSNPYEQYF.

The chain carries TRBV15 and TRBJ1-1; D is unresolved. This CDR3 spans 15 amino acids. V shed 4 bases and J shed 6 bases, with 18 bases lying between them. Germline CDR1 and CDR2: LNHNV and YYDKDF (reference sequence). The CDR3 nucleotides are TGTGCCACCAGCATGGGCCCACATGCCGGGGCTGAAGCTTTCTTT. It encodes CATSMGPHAGAEAFF.

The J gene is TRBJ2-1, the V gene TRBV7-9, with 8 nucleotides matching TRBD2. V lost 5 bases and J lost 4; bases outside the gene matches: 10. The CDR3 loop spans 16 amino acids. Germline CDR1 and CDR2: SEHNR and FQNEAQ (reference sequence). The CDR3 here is CASSDQASGPYNEQFF. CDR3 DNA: TGTGCCAGCAGCGATCAGGCTAGCGGGCCTTACAATGAGCAGTTCTTC.

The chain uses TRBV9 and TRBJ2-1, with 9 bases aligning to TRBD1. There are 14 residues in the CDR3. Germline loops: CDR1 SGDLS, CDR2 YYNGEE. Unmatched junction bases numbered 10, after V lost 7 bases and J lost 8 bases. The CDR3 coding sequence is TGTGCCAGCGTACCGGGACAGGGAGTAGATGAGCAGTTCTTC. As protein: CASVPGQGVDEQFF.

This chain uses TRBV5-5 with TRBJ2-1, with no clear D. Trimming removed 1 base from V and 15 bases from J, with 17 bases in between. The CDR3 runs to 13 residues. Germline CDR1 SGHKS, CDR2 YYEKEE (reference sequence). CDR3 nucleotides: TGTGCCAGCAGCTTGAGCCAGTCGTTTGGGCCGTTCTTC. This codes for CASSLSQSFGPFF.

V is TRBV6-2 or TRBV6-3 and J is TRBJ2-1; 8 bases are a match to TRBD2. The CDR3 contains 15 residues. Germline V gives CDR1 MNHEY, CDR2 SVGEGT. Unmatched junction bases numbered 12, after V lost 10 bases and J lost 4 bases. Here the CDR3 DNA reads TGTGCCATCTCCTCGGCGGGAGGCCTTTACAATGAGCAGTTCTTC. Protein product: CAISSAGGLYNEQFF.

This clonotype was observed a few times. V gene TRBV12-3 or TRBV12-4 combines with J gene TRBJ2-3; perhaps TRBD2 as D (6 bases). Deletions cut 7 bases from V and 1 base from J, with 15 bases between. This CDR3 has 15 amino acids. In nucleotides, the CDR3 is TGTGCCAGCACCCCCAAGGCGGGACGCACAGATACGCAGTATTTT. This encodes CASTPKAGRTDTQYF.

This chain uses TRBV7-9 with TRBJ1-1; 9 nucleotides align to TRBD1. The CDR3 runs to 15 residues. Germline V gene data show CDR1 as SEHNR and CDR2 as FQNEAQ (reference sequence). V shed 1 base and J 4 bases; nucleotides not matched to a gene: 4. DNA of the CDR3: TGTGCCAGCAGCTTAGACAGGGGGCTGATCACTGAAGCTTTCTTT. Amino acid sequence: CASSLDRGLITEAFF.

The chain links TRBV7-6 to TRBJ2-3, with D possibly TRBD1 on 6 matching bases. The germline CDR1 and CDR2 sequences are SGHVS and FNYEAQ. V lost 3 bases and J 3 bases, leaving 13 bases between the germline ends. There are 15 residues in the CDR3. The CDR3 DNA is TGTGCCAGCAGCTTTTCTACAGGGTCGACAGATACGCAGTATTTT. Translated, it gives CASSFSTGSTDTQYF.

CDR3 bases: TGCAGTGCTAGTACCCAGGGTGGAAACATTCAGTACTTC. This translates into CSASTQGGNIQYF. The rearrangement joins TRBV20-1 to TRBJ2-4; a weak D match, TRBD1 (5 bases). Trimming took off 3 bases at V and 6 bases at J, with 12 bases between the two ends. The V gene's germline CDR1 is DFQATT and CDR2 SNEGSKA (reference sequence). The CDR3 contains 13 residues.

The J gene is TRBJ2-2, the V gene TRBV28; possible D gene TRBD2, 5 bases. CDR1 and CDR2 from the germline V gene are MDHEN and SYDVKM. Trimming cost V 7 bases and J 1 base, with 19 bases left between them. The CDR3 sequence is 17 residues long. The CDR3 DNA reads TGTGCCAGCAATTCAGGACTCCAACGGAGGAACACCGGGGAGCTGTTTTTT. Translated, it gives CASNSGLQRRNTGELFF.

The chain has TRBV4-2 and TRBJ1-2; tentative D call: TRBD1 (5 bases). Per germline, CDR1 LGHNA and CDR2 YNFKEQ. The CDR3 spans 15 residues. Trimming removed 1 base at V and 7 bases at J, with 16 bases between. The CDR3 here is CASSQASGGASGYTF. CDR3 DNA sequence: TGTGCCAGCAGCCAAGCTTCGGGAGGGGCTTCTGGCTACACCTTC.

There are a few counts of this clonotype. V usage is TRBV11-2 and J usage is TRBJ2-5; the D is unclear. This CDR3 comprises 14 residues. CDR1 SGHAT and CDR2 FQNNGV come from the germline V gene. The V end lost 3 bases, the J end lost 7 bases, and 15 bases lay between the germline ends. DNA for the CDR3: TGTGCCAGCAGCTTTGAGGCCCACTGGGGGACCCAGTACTTC. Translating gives CASSFEAHWGTQYF.

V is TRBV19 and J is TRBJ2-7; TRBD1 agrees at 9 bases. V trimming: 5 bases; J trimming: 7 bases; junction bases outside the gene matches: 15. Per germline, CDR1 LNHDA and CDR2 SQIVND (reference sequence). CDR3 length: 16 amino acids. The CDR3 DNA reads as TGTGCCAGTAGTGATAAAGCGGGGACAGGGTTTCGAGAGCAGTACTTC. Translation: CASSDKAGTGFREQYF.

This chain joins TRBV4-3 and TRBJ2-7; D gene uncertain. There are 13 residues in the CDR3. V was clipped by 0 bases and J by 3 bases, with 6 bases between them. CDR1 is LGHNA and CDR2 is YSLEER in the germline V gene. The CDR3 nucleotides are TGCGCCAGCAGCCAAGATTTCGGCTACGAGCAGTACTTC. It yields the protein CASSQDFGYEQYF.

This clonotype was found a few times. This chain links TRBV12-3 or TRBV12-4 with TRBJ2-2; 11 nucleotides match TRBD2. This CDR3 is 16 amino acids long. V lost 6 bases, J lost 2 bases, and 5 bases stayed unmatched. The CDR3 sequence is CASRHTSGRNTGELFF. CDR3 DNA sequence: TGTGCCAGCAGACATACTAGCGGGAGAAACACCGGGGAGCTGTTTTTT.

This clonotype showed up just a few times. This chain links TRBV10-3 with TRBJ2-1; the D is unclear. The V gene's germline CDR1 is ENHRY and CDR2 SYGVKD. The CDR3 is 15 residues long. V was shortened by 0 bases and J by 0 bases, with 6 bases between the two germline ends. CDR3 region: CAISESRGSYNEQFF. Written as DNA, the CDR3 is TGTGCCATCAGTGAGTCGAGAGGCTCCTACAATGAGCAGTTCTTC.

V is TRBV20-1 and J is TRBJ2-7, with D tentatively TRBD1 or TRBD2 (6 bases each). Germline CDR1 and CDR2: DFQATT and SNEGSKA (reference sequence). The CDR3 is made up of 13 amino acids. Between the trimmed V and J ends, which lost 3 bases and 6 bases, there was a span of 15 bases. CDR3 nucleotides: TGCAGTGCTAGCGGCCCGGGGGCGGGCGAGCAGTACTTC. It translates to CSASGPGAGEQYF.